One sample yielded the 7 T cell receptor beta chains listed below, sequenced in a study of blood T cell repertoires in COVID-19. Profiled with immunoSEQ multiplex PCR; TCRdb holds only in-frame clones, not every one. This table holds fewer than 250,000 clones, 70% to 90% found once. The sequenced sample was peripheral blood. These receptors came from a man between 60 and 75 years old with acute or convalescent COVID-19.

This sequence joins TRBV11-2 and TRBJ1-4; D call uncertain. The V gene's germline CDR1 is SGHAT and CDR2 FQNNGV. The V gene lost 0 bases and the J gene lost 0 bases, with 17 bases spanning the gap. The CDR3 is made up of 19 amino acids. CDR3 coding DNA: TGTGCCAGCAGCTTAGATACCCCCCAGTGGAGGGCAACTAATGAAAAACTGTTTTTT. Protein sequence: CASSLDTPQWRATNEKLFF.

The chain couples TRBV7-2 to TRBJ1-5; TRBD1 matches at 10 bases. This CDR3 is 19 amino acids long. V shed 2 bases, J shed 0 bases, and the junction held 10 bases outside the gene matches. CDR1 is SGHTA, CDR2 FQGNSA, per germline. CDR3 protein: CASSLLGTGVGHSNQPQHF. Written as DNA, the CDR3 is TGTGCCAGCAGCTTACTAGGGACAGGGGTTGGTCATAGCAATCAGCCCCAGCATTTT.

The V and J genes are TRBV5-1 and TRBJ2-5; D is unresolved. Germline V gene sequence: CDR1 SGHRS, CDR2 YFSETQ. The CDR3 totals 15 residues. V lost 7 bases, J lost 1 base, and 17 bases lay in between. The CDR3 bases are TGCGCCAGCCATAGATTACAGAACCCCCAAGAGACCCAGTACTTC. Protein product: CASHRLQNPQETQYF.

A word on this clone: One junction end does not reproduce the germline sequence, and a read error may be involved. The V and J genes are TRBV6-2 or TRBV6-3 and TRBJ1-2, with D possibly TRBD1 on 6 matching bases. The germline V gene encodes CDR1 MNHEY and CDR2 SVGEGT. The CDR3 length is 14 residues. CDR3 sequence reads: CASSYSPGVGGYTF. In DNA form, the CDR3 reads TGTGCCAGCAGTTACTCACCAGGGGTGGGCGGCTACACCTTT.

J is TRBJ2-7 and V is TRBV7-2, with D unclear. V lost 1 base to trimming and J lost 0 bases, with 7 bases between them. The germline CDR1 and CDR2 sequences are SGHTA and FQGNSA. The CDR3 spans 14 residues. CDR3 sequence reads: CASSLDVSSYEQYF. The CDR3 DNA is TGTGCCAGCAGCTTAGACGTCAGCTCCTACGAGCAGTACTTC.

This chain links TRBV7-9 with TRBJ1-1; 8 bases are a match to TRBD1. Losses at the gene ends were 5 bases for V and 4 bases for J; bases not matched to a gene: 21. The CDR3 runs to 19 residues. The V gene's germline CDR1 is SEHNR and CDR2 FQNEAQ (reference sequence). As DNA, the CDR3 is TGTGCCAGCAGCCCGTTAACCCCTCCGGGACAGGCCCTGAGCACTGAAGCTTTCTTT. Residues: CASSPLTPPGQALSTEAFF.

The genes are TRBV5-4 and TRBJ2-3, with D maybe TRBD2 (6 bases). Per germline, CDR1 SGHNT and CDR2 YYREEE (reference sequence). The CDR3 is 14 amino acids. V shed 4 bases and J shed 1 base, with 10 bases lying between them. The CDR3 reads CASSLGTGTDTQYF. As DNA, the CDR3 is TGTGCCAGCAGCCTAGGGACTGGCACAGATACGCAGTATTTT.